The T cell receptor (beta chain) described here comes from a study of blood T cell repertoires in COVID-19. The assay was immunoSEQ multiplex PCR, and TCRdb's table has in-frame clones only and misses some. The sample holds a few hundred thousand clones; over 85% are singletons and the top ten take approximately 4.1%. The receptor was derived from an older woman with COVID-19, enrolled during active disease. The specimen sequenced was peripheral blood.

CDR3 amino acids: CASSHQGRITEAFF. The CDR3, as DNA: TGTGCCAGTAGCCACCAGGGGCGGATCACTGAAGCTTTCTTT. The chain combines TRBV19 with TRBJ1-1; a weak D match, TRBD1 (6 bases). Germline V lookup: CDR1 LNHDA, CDR2 SQIVND (reference sequence). The CDR3 loop spans 14 amino acids. Deletions cut 6 bases from V and 4 bases from J, with 15 bases between.